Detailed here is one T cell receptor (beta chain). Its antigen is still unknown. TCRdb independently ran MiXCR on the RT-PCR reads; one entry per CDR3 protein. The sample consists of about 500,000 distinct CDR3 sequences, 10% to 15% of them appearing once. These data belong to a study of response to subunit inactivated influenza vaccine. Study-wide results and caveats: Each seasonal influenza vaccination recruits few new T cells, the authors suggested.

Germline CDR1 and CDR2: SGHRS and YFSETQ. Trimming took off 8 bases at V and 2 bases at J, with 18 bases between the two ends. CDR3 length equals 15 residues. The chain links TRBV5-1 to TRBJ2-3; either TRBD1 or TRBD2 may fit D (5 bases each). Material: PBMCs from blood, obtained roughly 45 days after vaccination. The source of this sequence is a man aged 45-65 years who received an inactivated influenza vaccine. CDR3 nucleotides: TGCGCCAGTACTCTCCGGGACGTCGTCACAGATACGCAGTATTTT. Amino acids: CASTLRDVVTDTQYF. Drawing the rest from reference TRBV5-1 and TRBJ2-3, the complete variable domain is KAGVTQTPRYLIKTRGQQVTLSCSPISGHRSVSWYQQTPGQGLQFLFEYFSETQRNKGNFPGRFSGRQFSNSRSEMNVSTLELGDSALYLCASTLRDVVTDTQYFGPGTRLTVL.